This record covers a single TCR beta chain. Its antigen remains unknown. V was pared by 6 bases and J by 1 base, with 15 bases between. Germline-derived CDR1 and CDR2 are MDHEN and SYDVKM. The CDR3 is 15 amino acids. A single record per CDR3 protein comes from TCRdb applying MiXCR to the RT-PCR reads. This sample has hundreds of thousands of distinct CDR3 sequences, with 12% to 15% found just once. This specimen belongs to a study of response to subunit inactivated influenza vaccine. Notes on the study in general: There was a suggestion from the authors that each seasonal influenza vaccination recruits few new T cells.

The TCR comes from a man aged 50 to 60 who received an inactivated influenza vaccine. Sequencing was performed on PBMCs from blood, taken about 14 days before vaccination. The rearrangement joins TRBV28 to TRBJ2-5; D could derive from TRBD1 or TRBD2 (6 bases each). The CDR3: CASSDGGALQETQYF. In DNA form, the CDR3 reads TGTGCCAGCAGCGACGGGGGCGCCCTCCAAGAGACCCAGTACTTC.